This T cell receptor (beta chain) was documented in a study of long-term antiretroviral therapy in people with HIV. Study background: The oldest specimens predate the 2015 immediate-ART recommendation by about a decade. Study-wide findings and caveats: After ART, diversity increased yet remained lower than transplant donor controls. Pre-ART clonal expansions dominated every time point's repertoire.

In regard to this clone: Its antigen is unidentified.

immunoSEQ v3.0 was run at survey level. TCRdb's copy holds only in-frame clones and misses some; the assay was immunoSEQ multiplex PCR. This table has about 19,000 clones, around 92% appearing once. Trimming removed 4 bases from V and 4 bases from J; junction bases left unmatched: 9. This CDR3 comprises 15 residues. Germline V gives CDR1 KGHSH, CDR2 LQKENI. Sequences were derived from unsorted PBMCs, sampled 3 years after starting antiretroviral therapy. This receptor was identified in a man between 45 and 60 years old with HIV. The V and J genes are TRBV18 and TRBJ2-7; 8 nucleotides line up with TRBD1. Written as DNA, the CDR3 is TGTGCCAGCTCACGCACATCAGGACAGGGTTACGAGCAGTACTTC. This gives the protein CASSRTSGQGYEQYF.